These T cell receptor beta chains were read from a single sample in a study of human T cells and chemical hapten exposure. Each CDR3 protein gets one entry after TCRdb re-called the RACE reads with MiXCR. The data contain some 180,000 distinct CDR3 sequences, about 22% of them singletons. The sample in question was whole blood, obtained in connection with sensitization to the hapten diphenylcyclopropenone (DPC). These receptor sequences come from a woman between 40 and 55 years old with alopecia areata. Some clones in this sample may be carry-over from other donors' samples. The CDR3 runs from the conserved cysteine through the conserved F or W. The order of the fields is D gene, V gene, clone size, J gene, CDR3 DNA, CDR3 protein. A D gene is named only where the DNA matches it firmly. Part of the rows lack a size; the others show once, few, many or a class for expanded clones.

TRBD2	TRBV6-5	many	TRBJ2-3	TGTGCCAGCAGGGGGGACTACACAGATACGCAGTATTTT	CASRGDYTDTQYF
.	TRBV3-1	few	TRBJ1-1	TGTGCCAGCAGCCAAGAAGGGAACACAGGGTTGAGGGCTGAAGCTTTCTTT	CASSQEGNTGLRAEAFF
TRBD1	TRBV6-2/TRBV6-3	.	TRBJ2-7	TGTGCCAGCAGCCGATCCCCGGGACAGGTCACTGAGCAGTACTTC	CASSRSPGQVTEQYF
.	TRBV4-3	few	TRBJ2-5	TGCGCCAGCAGCCCCCTGGCTAGAGAAGCAAAAGAGACCCAGTACTTC	CASSPLAREAKETQYF
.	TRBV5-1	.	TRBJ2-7	TGCGCCAGCAGCTTGCGGGTAGCCTACGAGCAGTACTTC	CASSLRVAYEQYF
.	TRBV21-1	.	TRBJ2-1	TGTGCCACCGAGACTACCGGGACTAGCGGGAGGGCCGGGAACAATGAGCAGTTCTTC	CATETTGTSGRAGNNEQFF
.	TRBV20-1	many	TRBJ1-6	TGCAGTGCTAGACCGAGCTTGGGACTGTCTTCACCCCTCCACTTT	CSARPSLGLSSPLHF
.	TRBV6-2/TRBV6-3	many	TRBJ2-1	TGTGCCAGCAGTTACTCAAGGGATGAGCAGTTCTTC	CASSYSRDEQFF
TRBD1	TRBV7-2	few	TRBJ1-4	TGTGCCAGCAGCGTGGACAGGGAAGGCGAAAAACTGTTTTTT	CASSVDREGEKLFF
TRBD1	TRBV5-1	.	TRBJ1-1	TGCGCCAGCAGCTCGGAAGGGACAGGCTACACTGAAGCTTTCTTT	CASSSEGTGYTEAFF
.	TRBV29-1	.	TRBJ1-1	TGCAGCGTTGCGGGGACACCCAGTTCGTCTGAAGCTTTCTTT	CSVAGTPSSSEAFF
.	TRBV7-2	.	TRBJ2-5	TGTGCCAGCAGCCCGGACGGCGTTTGGACCCAGTACTTC	CASSPDGVWTQYF
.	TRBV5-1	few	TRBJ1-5	TGTGCCAGCAGTTTTAGCAATCAGCCCCAGCATTTT	CASSFSNQPQHF
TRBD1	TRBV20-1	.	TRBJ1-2	TGCAGTGCTAGGGGGGACAGTGGCTACACCTTC	CSARGDSGYTF
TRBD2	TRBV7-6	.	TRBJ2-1	TGTGCCAGCAGCTCCCCGACTAGCGGGAAATACAATGAGCAGTTCTTC	CASSSPTSGKYNEQFF
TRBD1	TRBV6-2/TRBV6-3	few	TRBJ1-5	TGTGCCAGCAGTCAGGGGCCAGGGGGCTGGAGCAATCAGCCCCAGCATTTT	CASSQGPGGWSNQPQHF
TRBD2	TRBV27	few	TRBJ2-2	TGTGCCAGCAGTCTAGCGGGTTTGAACACCGGGGAGCTGTTTTTT	CASSLAGLNTGELFF
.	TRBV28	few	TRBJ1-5	TGTGCCAGCGATGGGAGGCTCCCCGGACAGCCCCAGCATTTT	CASDGRLPGQPQHF
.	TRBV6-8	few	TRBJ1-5	TGTGCCAGCAGTTACTCTAGGCGGAATCAGCCCCAGCATTTT	CASSYSRRNQPQHF
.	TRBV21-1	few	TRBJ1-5	TGTGCCAGCAGGGGCGGGAAGCAGCCCCAGCATTTT	CASRGGKQPQHF
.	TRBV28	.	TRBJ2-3	TGTGCCAGCAACCTTCTACCGCTCGGAGGCACAGATACGCAGTATTTT	CASNLLPLGGTDTQYF
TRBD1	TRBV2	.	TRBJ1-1	TGTGCCAGCAGTCTGTACAGGGGGCAAACTGAAGCTTTCTTT	CASSLYRGQTEAFF
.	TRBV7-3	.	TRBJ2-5	TGTGCCAGCAGCCTAGGACCTAGGGAGACCCAGTACTTC	CASSLGPRETQYF
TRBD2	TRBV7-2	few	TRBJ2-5	TGTGCCAGCAGCGGGGGACTAGCGGGAGTAAGAGAGACCCAGTACTTC	CASSGGLAGVRETQYF
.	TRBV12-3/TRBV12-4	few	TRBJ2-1	TGTGCCAGCAGTTCCGGGGGCGGCTTCTCCCGGCAGTTCTTC	CASSSGGGFSRQFF
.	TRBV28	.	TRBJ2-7	TGTGCCAGCAGTTTGGGGAAGTCCTACGAGCAGTACTTC	CASSLGKSYEQYF
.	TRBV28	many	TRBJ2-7	TGTGCCACCACCCCCCTAGACCGCGCGGACCGCTACGAGCAGTACTTC	CATTPLDRADRYEQYF
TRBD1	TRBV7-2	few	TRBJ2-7	TGTGCCAGCAGCCCCGGGACAGGGTATTACGAGCAGTACTTC	CASSPGTGYYEQYF
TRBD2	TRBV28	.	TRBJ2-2	TGTGCCAGCAGTCATGATAAAAGCGGACTAGCGGGAGACTATTCCGGGGAGCTGTTTTTT	CASSHDKSGLAGDYSGELFF
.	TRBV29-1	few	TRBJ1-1	TGCAGCGTTGCCGACCAACTAGCGGATGAAGCTTTCTTT	CSVADQLADEAFF
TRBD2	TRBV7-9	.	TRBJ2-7	TGTGCCAGCACCCGGGGCCCTAGCGGGCGATCCTACGAGCAGTACTTC	CASTRGPSGRSYEQYF
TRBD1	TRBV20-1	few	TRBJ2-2	TGCAGTGCCCCAAACCCGGGACAGGGGGTCCCCGGGGAGCTGTTTTTT	CSAPNPGQGVPGELFF
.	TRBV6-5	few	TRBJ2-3	TGTGCCAGCACCGCACCCGGGGGCACAGATACGCAGTATTTT	CASTAPGGTDTQYF
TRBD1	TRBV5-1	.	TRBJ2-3	TGCGCCAGCAGCTTGGCCGGGACAGTTACAGATACGCAGTATTTT	CASSLAGTVTDTQYF
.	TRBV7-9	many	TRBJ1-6	TGTGCCAGCACTACCCGCCTAGGCTCACCCCTCCACTTT	CASTTRLGSPLHF
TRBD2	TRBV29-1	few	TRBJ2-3	TGCAGCGTTGACTACGGACTAGCGGGAGACACAGATACGCAGTATTTT	CSVDYGLAGDTDTQYF
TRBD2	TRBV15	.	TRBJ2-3	TGTGCCACCAGTAGCGGGACCTACAGCGACACAGATACGCAGTATTTT	CATSSGTYSDTDTQYF
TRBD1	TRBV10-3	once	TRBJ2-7	TGTGCCATCAGTACAGGGGGCACCTACGAGCAGTACTTC	CAISTGGTYEQYF
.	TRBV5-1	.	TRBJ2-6	TGCGCCAGCAAAGACCGCTCTGGGGCCAACGTCCTGACTTTC	CASKDRSGANVLTF
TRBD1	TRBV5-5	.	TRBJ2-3	TGTGCCAGCAGCAACCCTCCGGGGACAGGGGTGGCAGATACGCAGTATTTT	CASSNPPGTGVADTQYF
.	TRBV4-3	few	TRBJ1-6	TGCGCCAGCAGCCAGCAGGACACCCTACACTCCTATAATTCACCCCTCCACTTT	CASSQQDTLHSYNSPLHF
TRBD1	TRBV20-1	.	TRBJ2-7	TGCAGTGCTAGAGCCGCAGGACAGGCCAACGAGCAGTACTTC	CSARAAGQANEQYF
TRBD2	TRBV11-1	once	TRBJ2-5	TGTGCCAGCAGCTTTAGCGGGTCCAAAGAGACCCAGTACTTC	CASSFSGSKETQYF
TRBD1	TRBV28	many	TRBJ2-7	TGTGCCAGCAGTTCGCCCGACAGGGGACGCGAGCAGTACTTC	CASSSPDRGREQYF
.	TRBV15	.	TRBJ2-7	TGTGCCACCAGCAGAGAGGTGGCCTACGAGCAGTACTTC	CATSREVAYEQYF
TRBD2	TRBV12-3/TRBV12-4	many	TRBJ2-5	TGTGCCAGCAGTGAGACTAGCGGGAGGGCTCGTGAGACCCAGTACTTC	CASSETSGRARETQYF
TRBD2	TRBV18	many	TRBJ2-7	TGTGCCAGCTCACCAGGCGGGAGCTCCTACGAGCAGTACTTC	CASSPGGSSYEQYF
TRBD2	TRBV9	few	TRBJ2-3	TGTGCCAGCAGCCCCGAGCTAGCGGGTTACACAGATACGCAGTATTTT	CASSPELAGYTDTQYF
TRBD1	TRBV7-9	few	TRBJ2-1	TGTGCCAGCAGCTACGACAGGGTCTCCTACAATGAGCAGTTCTTC	CASSYDRVSYNEQFF
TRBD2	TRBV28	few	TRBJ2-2	TGTGCCAGCAGTTGGTTAGCGGGCGGGGAGCTGTTTTTT	CASSWLAGGELFF
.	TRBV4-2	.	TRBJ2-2	TGTGCCAGCAGCCCAAATCCGGGGACCGGGGAGCTGTTTTTT	CASSPNPGTGELFF
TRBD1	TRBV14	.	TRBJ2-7	TGTGCCAGCAGCCAAGGAGGACAGGACTACGAGCAGTACTTC	CASSQGGQDYEQYF
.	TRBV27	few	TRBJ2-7	TGTGCCAGCAGTTTACTCGGTAAAAACTACGAGCAGTACTTC	CASSLLGKNYEQYF